The present entry profiles one T cell receptor (beta chain) with its context. Its antigen is unknown. Profiling relied on immunoSEQ multiplex PCR, and the TCRdb table lists in-frame clones only, not all of them. The profile shows around 70,000 clones, approximately 89% of them singletons. This sample stems from a study of resident and recirculating memory T cells in vitiligo. Study-level background: Each patient gave two lesional and two nonlesional epidermal shave biopsies, plus PBMCs. Study outcomes and limitations: Sequences differed between biopsy sites and patients, suggesting private specificity.

V gave up 4 bases and J gave up 5 bases; unmatched junction bases: 6. Germline V lookup: CDR1 SGHRS, CDR2 YFSETQ. The CDR3 runs to 13 residues. The chain couples TRBV5-1 to TRBJ2-7; 7 bases are shared with TRBD1. The clonotype comes from a male donor with vitiligo. The sequenced sample consisted of blood. As DNA, the CDR3 is TGCGCCAGCAGCCCGAGGACAGGAGACGAGCAGTACTTC. This translates into CASSPRTGDEQYF.